This T cell receptor beta chain came from a study of human T cells and chemical hapten exposure. Across the study: Yields of TCR per sample differed, chiefly owing to small differences in pooled library volume.

V was pared by 6 bases and J by 3 bases, with 13 bases of the junction left unmatched. Germline CDR1 MNHNY, CDR2 SVGAGI (reference sequence). The CDR3 has 18 residues. Stated time point: patch test 1, 2 weeks after DPC sensitization. The treatment here: therapeutic diphenylcyclopropenone sensitization with weekly scalp DPC. Suited to DPC and affected by alopecia, the donors ranged from 18 to 70 years old. General study findings and limits: Counts of TCRs expanded at PT1 correlated positively with patch test score.

As handled by the study authors: Sample TCR totals centred on a median of approximately 100,000, ranging roughly 20,000 to 690,600. MiXCR, run by TCRdb on the RACE reads, gives a single entry per CDR3 protein. TCRdb assigned the V and J calls; the authors' analysis was not used. The repertoire holds fewer than 95,000 distinct CDR3 sequences, roughly 10% seen once, with around 2.2% in the top ten. The table lists this clonotype with a few counts. Its antigen is currently unknown. The sample was whole blood, taken in connection with sensitization to the hapten diphenylcyclopropenone (DPC). The sequence was obtained from a middle-aged man with alopecia areata. Some clones in this sample may be carry-over from other donors' samples. The chain uses TRBV6-6 and TRBJ2-7; 14 bases line up with TRBD2. The CDR3 spells CASSRGTSGSSKFYEQYV. The CDR3 nucleotides are TGTGCCAGCAGCCGGGGGACTAGCGGGAGTTCTAAGTTCTACGAGCAGTACGTC.